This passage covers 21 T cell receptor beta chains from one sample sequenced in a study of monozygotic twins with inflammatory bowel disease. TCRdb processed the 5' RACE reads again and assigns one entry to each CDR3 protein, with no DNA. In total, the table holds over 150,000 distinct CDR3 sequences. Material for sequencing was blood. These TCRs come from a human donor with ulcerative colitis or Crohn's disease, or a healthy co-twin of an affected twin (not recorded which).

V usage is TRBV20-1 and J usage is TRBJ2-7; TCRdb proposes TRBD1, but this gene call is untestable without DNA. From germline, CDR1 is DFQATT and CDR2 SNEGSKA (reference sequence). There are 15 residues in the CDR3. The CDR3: CSARKGTGTSYEQYF.

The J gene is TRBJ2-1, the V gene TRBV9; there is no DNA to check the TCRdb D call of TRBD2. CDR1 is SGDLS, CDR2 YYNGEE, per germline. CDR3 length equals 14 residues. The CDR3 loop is CASSIALAGGPGFF.

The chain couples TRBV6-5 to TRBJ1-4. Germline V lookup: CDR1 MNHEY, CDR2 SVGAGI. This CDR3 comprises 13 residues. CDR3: CASSRATNEKLFF.

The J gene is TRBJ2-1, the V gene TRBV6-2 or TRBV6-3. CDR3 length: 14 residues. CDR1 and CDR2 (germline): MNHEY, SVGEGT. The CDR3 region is CASSGESSYNEQFF.

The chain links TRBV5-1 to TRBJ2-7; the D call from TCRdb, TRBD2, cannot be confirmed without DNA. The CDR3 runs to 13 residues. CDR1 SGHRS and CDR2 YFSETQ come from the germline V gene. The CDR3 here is CASSLDPRREQYF.

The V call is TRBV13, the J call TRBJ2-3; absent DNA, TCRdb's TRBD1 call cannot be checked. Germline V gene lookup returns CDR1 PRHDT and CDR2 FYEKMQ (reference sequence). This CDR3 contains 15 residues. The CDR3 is CASSLEGGGTDTQYF.

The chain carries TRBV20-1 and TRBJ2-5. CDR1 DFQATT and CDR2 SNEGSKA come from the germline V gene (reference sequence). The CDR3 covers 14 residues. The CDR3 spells CSARDRWDEETQYF.

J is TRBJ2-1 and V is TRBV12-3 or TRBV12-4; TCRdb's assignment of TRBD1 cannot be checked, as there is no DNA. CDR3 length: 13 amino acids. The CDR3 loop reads CASRLGGSNEQFF.

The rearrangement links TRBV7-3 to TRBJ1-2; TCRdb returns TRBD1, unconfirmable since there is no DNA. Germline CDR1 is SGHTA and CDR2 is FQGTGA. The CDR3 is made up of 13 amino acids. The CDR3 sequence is CASSLGRGYGYTF.

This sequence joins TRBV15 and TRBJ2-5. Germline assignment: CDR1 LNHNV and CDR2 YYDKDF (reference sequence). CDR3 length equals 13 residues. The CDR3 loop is CATSRVGAGAQYF. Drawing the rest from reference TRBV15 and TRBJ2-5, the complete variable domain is DAMVIQNPRYQVTQFGKPVTLSCSQTLNHNVMYWYQQKSSQAPKLLFHYYDKDFNNEADTPDNFQSRRPNTSFCFLDIRSPGLGDTAMYLCATSRVGAGAQYFGPGTRLLVL.

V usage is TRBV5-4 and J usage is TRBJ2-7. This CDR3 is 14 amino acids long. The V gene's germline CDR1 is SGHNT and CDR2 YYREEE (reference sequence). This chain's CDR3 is CASSIGQGLREQYF.

CDR3 in amino acids: CASSYVVLAGTDTQYF. The chain recombines TRBV6-7 with TRBJ2-3; TCRdb outputs TRBD2, but without DNA this stays unchecked. TRBV6-7 is an ORF, with its function uncertain. This CDR3 is built from 16 residues.

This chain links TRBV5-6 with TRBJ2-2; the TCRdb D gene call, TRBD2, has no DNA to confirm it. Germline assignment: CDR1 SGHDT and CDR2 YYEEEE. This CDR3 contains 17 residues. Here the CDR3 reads CASSSRTDGPQPGELFF.

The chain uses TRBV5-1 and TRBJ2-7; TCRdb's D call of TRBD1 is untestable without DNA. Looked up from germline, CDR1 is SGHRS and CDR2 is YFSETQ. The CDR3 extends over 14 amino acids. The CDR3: CASSSQQGSYEQYF. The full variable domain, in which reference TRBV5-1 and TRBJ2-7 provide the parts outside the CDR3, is KAGVTQTPRYLIKTRGQQVTLSCSPISGHRSVSWYQQTPGQGLQFLFEYFSETQRNKGNFPGRFSGRQFSNSRSEMNVSTLELGDSALYLCASSSQQGSYEQYFGPGTRLTVT.

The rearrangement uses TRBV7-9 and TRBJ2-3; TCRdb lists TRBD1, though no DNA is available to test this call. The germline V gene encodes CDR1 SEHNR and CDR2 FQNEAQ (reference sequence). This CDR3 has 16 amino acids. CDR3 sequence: CASSPNPLGPRDTQYF.

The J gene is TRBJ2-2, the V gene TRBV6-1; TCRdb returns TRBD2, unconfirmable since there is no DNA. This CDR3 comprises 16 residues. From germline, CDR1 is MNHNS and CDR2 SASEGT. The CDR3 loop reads CASRGAVRGADGELFF.

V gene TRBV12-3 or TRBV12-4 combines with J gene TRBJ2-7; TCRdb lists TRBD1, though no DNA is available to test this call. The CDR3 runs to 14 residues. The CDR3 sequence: CASRPRTGGYEQYF.

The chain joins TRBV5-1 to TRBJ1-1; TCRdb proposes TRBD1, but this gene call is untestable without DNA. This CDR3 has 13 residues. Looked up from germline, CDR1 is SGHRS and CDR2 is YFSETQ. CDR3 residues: CASSQGMYTEAFF. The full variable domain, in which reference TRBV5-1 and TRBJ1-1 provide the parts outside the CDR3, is KAGVTQTPRYLIKTRGQQVTLSCSPISGHRSVSWYQQTPGQGLQFLFEYFSETQRNKGNFPGRFSGRQFSNSRSEMNVSTLELGDSALYLCASSQGMYTEAFFGQGTRLTVV.

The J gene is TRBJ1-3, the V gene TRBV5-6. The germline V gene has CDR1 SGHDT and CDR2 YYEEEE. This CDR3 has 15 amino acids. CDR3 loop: CASSLGVSSGNTIYF. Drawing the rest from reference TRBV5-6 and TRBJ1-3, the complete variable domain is DAGVTQSPTHLIKTRGQQVTLRCSPKSGHDTVSWYQQALGQGPQFIFQYYEEEERQRGNFPDRFSGHQFPNYSSELNVNALLLGDSALYLCASSLGVSSGNTIYFGEGSWLTVV.

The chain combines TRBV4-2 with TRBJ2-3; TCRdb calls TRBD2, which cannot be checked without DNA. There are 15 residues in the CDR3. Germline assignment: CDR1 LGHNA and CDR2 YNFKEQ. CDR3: CASSQVSSGADTQYF.

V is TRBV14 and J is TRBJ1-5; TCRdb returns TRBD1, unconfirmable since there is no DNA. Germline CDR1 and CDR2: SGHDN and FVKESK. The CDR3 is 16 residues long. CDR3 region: CASSPLYRDSNQPQHF.